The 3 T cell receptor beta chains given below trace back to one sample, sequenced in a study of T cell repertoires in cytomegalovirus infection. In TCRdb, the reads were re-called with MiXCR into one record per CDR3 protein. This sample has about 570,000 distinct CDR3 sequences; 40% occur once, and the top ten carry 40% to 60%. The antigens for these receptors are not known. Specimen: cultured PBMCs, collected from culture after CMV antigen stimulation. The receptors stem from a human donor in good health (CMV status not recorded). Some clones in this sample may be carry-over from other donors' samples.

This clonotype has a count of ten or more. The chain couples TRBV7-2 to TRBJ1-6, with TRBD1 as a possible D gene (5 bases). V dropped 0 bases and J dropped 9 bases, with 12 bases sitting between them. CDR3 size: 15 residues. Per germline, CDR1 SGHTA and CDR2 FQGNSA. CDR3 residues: CASSLAMGGASPLHF. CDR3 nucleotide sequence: TGTGCCAGCAGCTTAGCGATGGGTGGGGCTTCACCCCTCCACTTT.

CDR3: CASTRRDRATDTQYF. The CDR3 nucleotides read TGTGCCAGCACCCGCCGGGACAGGGCTACAGATACGCAGTATTTT. The chain couples TRBV7-4 to TRBJ2-3; TRBD1 agrees at 9 bases. The V and J ends lost 7 bases and 3 bases, in that order; junction bases with no gene match: 8. In germline, CDR1 is SGHVT, CDR2 SQSDAQ. There are 15 residues in the CDR3.

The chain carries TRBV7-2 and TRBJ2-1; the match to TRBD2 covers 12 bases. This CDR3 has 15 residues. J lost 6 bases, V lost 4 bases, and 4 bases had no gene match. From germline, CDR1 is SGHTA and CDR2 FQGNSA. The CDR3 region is CASSSWTSGVNEQFF. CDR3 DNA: TGTGCCAGCAGCTCCTGGACTAGCGGGGTCAATGAGCAGTTCTTC. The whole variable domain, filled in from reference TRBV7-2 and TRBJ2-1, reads GAGVSQSPSNKVTEKGKDVELRCDPISGHTALYWYRQSLGQGLEFLIYFQGNSAPDKSGLPSDRFSAERTGGSVSTLTIQRTQQEDSAVYLCASSSWTSGVNEQFFGPGTRLTVL.